The 2 T cell receptor beta chains listed next were all sequenced from one sample in a study of blood T cell repertoires in COVID-19. Measured with immunoSEQ multiplex PCR; TCRdb has only the in-frame clones, and not every one. The repertoire holds fewer than 200,000 clones, roughly 70% seen once, with under 3.5% in the top ten. Sequencing was performed on peripheral blood. The receptors derive from a woman older than 75 with acute or convalescent COVID-19.

The genes are TRBV18 and TRBJ2-1; 8 bases fit TRBD2. Trimming removed 4 bases from V and 6 bases from J; junction bases left unmatched: 11. The CDR3 runs to 16 residues. Germline values: CDR1 KGHSH, CDR2 LQKENI. This CDR3 reads CASSQEGLVRGNEQFF. CDR3 DNA sequence: TGTGCCAGCTCACAGGAGGGACTAGTTAGGGGCAATGAGCAGTTCTTC.

This chain uses TRBV5-1 with TRBJ1-1; no clear D gene. The CDR3 has 15 residues. V lost 0 bases, J lost 3 bases, and 12 bases lay in between. Germline CDR1 SGHRS, CDR2 YFSETQ. The CDR3 loop is CASSLADRDDTEAFF. For the CDR3, the DNA is TGCGCCAGCAGCTTGGCCGACCGGGATGACACTGAAGCTTTCTTT.